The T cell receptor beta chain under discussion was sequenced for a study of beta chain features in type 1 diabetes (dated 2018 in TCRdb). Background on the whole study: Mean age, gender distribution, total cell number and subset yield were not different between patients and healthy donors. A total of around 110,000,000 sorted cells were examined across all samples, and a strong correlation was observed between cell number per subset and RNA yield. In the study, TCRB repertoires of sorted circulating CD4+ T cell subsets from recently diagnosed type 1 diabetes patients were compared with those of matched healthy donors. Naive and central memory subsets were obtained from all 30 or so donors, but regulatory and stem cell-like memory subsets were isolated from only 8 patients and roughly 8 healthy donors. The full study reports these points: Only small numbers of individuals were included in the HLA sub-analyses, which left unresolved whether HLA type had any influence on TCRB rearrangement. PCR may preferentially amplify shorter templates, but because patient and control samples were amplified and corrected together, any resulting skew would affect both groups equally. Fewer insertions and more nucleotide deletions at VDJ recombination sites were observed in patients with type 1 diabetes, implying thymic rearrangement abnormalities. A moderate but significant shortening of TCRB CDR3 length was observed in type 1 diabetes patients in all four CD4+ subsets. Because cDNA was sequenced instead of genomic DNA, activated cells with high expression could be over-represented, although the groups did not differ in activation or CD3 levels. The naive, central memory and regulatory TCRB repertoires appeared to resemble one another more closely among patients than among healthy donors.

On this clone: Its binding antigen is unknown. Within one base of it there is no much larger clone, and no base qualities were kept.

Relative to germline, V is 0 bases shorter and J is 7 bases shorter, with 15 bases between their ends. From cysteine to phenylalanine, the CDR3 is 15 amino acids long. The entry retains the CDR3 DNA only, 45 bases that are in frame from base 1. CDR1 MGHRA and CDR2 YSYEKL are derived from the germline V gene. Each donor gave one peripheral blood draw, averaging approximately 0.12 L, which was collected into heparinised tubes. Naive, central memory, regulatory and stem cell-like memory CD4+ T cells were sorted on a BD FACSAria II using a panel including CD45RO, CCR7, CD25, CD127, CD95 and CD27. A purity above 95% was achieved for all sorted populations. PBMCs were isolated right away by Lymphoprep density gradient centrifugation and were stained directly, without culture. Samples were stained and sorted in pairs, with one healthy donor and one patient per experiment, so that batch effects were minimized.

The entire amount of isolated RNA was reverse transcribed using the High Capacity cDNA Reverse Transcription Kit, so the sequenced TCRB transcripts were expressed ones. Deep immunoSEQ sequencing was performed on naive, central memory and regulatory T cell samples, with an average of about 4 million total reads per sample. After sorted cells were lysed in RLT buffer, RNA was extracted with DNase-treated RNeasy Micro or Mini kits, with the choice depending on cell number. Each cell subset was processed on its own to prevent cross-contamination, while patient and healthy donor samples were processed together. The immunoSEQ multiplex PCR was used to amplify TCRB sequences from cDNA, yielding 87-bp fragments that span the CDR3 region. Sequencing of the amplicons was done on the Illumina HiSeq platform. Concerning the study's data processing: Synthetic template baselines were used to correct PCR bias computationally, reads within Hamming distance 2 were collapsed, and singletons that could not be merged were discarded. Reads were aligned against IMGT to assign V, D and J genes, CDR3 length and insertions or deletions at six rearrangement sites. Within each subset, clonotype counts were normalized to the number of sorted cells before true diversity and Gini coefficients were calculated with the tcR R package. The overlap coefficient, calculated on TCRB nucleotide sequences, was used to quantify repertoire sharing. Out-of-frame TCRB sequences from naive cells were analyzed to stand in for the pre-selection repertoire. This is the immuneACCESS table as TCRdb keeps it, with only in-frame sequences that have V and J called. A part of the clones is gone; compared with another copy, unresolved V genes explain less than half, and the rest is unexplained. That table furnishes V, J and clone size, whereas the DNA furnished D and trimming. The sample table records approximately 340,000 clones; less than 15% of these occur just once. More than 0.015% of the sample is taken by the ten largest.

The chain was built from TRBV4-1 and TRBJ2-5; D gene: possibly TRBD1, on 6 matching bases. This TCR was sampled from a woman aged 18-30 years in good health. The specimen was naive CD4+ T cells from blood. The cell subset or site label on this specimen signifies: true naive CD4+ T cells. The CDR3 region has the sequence CASSQEPGQARTQYF. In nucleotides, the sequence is TGCGCCAGCAGCCAAGAACCGGGACAAGCGAGGACCCAGTACTTC.